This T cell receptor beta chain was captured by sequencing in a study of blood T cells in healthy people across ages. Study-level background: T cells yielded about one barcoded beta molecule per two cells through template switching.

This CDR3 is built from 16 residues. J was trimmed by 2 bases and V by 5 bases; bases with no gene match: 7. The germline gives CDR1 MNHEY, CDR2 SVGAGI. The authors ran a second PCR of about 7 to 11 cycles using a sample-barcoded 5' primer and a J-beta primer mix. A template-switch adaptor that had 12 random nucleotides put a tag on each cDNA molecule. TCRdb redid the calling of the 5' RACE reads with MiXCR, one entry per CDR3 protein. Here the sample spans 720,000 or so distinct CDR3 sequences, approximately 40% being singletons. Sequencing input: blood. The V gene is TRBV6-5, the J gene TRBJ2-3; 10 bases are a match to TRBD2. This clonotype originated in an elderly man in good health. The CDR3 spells CASSRGTSDSTDTQYF. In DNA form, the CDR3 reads TGTGCCAGCAGTCGCGGGACTAGCGACTCCACAGATACGCAGTATTTT.